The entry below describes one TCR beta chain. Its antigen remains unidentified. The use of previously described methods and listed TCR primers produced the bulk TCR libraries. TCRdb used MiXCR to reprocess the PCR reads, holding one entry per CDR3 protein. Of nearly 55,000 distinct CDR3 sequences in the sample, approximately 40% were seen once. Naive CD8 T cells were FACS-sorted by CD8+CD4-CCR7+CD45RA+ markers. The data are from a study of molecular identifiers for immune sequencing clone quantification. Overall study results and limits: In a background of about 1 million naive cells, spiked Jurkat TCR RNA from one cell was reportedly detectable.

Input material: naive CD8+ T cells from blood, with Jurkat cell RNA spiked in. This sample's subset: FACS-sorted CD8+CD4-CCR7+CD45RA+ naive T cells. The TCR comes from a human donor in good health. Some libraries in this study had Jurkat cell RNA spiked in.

CDR3 in amino acids: CASSLAGGSADTQYF. DNA for the CDR3: TGTGCCAGCAGTTTGGCGGGAGGGTCGGCAGATACGCAGTATTTT. This sequence joins TRBV6-5 and TRBJ2-3; the match to TRBD2 covers 9 bases. Germline-derived CDR1 and CDR2 are MNHEY and SVGAGI. V shed 4 bases and J 4 bases; nucleotides not matched to a gene: 6. CDR3 length equals 15 residues.